One sample yielded the 13 T cell receptor beta chains listed below, sequenced in a study of blood T cells in healthy people across ages. Primed by a sample-barcoded 5' primer and a J-beta primer mix, a second PCR proceeded for roughly 6 to 12 cycles. TCRdb recomputed calls from the 5' RACE reads with MiXCR, one row per CDR3 protein. The sample consists of some 880,000 distinct CDR3 sequences, about 34% of them appearing once. Sample: blood. These receptors originate from a man aged 18-30 years in good health.

The CDR3, as DNA: TGCAGTGCTAGATTGGGGGGCGGGAGCGGTCAAGAGACCCAGTACTTC. Its protein product is CSARLGGGSGQETQYF. V and J are TRBV20-1 and TRBJ2-5, with a tentative D call TRBD2 (7 bases). V lost 2 bases to trimming and J lost 2 bases, with 18 bases between them. The germline CDR1 and CDR2 sequences are DFQATT and SNEGSKA (reference sequence). This CDR3 contains 16 residues.

The table lists this clonotype with a few counts. J is TRBJ2-2 and V is TRBV19; D not certain. CDR1 is LNHDA, CDR2 SQIVND, per germline (reference sequence). V was clipped by 8 bases and J by 5 bases, with 12 bases between them. This CDR3 has 13 amino acids. CDR3 DNA: TGTGCCAGTGCTGTCTTAGGGACCGGGGAGCTGTTTTTT. It translates to CASAVLGTGELFF.

This clonotype has more than one count but fewer than ten. This chain links TRBV18 with TRBJ2-1; 7 nucleotides align to TRBD1. V lost 3 bases, J lost 8 bases, and 10 bases stayed unmatched. This CDR3 region has 15 residues. Looked up from germline, CDR1 is KGHSH and CDR2 is LQKENI. CDR3 region: CASSPGTVRVDEQFF. For the CDR3, the DNA is TGTGCCAGCTCACCCGGGACAGTTCGGGTCGATGAGCAGTTCTTC.

This clonotype has more than one count but fewer than ten. The gene calls are TRBV9 and TRBJ2-3; 13 nucleotides align to TRBD2. The CDR3 spans 16 residues. After removal of 4 bases from V and 3 bases from J, the junction contained 5 bases not matched to a gene. Germline CDR1 and CDR2: SGDLS and YYNGEE. In nucleotides, the CDR3 is TGTGCCAGCAGCCCGGGACTAGCGGGGTGGACAGATACGCAGTATTTT. As protein: CASSPGLAGWTDTQYF.

CDR3 DNA sequence: TGTGCCAGCAGTTGGCATGGGGAGAACACTGAAGCTTTCTTT. It codes for CASSWHGENTEAFF. The chain recombines TRBV28 with TRBJ1-1; D ambiguous. Germline V gene data show CDR1 as MDHEN and CDR2 as SYDVKM. The CDR3 runs 14 residues. V lost 4 bases and J 1 base, leaving 10 bases between the germline ends.

CDR3 sequence: CSARMYGGGADLYNEQFF. CDR3 in DNA: TGCAGTGCTAGGATGTATGGCGGGGGGGCCGATTTGTACAATGAGCAGTTCTTC. V and J are TRBV20-1 and TRBJ2-1; 9 bases agree with TRBD2. Germline CDR1 is DFQATT and CDR2 is SNEGSKA (reference sequence). The trim removed 3 bases at V and 4 bases at J, leaving 16 bases unmatched. The CDR3 is made up of 18 amino acids.

The sample holds a few counts of this clonotype. The chain links TRBV7-2 to TRBJ2-7; D is unresolved. CDR3 length equals 13 residues. V shed 5 bases and J shed 6 bases, with 14 bases lying between them. Germline assignment: CDR1 SGHTA and CDR2 FQGNSA. CDR3 DNA sequence: TGTGCCAGCAGCGCGCTGGCATGGGGCGAGCAGTACTTC. Translation gives CASSALAWGEQYF. Full variable domain (rest looked up from reference TRBV7-2 and TRBJ2-7): GAGVSQSPSNKVTEKGKDVELRCDPISGHTALYWYRQSLGQGLEFLIYFQGNSAPDKSGLPSDRFSAERTGGSVSTLTIQRTQQEDSAVYLCASSALAWGEQYFGPGTRLTVT.

Notes on this clonotype: It may be a read error: a sequence one base away is much more abundant. The V gene is TRBV15, the J gene TRBJ2-5; no definite D call. This CDR3 contains 13 residues. Germline loops: CDR1 LNHNV, CDR2 YYDKDF (reference sequence). V was trimmed by 3 bases and J by 11 bases, leaving 16 bases between them. For the CDR3, the DNA is TGTGCCACCAGCAGGGAAGGGTGGAATGAGCAGTACTTC. Amino acid sequence: CATSREGWNEQYF.

As DNA, the CDR3 is TGTGCCATCAGTCCAGGACAAGCGGCCTTATCCTACAATGAGCAGTTCTTC. The encoded protein is CAISPGQAALSYNEQFF. The gene calls are TRBV10-3 and TRBJ2-1; D might be TRBD1 or TRBD2, each matching 5 bases. CDR3 length: 17 amino acids. V lost 5 bases, J lost 1 base, and 18 bases lay in between. Germline V lookup: CDR1 ENHRY, CDR2 SYGVKD.

This clonotype was seen more than once but under ten times. This sequence joins TRBV20-1 and TRBJ2-3; 9 positions agree with TRBD1. CDR3 length equals 15 residues. After removal of 0 bases from V and 4 bases from J, the junction contained 5 bases not matched to a gene. CDR1 and CDR2 (germline): DFQATT, SNEGSKA (reference sequence). The CDR3 DNA sequence: TGCAGTGCTAGAGATCCGAGGACAGGGGCAGATACGCAGTATTTT. Translating gives CSARDPRTGADTQYF.

Points on this clonotype: A junction end diverges from the germline sequence, so it may reflect a read error. The V and J genes are TRBV7-7 and TRBJ2-2, with a tentative D call TRBD1 (6 bases). The germline gives CDR1 SSHAT, CDR2 FNYEAQ (reference sequence). This CDR3 spans 15 amino acids. The CDR3 DNA reads TGTGCTAGCAGCTTATCCAGGGGTGACACCGGGGAGCTGTTTTTT. Its protein is CASSLSRGDTGELFF.

This clonotype has only a few counts. This chain uses TRBV7-3 with TRBJ2-3, with D possibly matching TRBD2 (5 bases). V lost 0 bases, J lost 2 bases, and 15 bases lay in between. Looked up from germline, CDR1 is SGHTA and CDR2 is FQGTGA. The CDR3 totals 17 residues. CDR3 DNA: TGTGCCAGCAGCTTAACTGGTCCAGCGGCTTTCACAGATACGCAGTATTTT. It yields the protein CASSLTGPAAFTDTQYF.

The gene calls are TRBV29-1 and TRBJ2-5; the D gene could be TRBD1 or TRBD2 (6 bases each). The germline V and J ends were trimmed by 1 base and 5 bases, with 11 bases remaining between them. CDR3 size: 13 residues. Looked up from germline, CDR1 is SQVTM and CDR2 is ANQGSEA. The CDR3 loop is CSVEVTRGETQYF. DNA of the CDR3: TGCAGCGTTGAAGTGACTAGGGGGGAGACCCAGTACTTC.